These 30 T cell receptor beta chains share one sample of origin, sequenced in a study of blood T cell repertoires in COVID-19. Some clones are missing from TCRdb's copy, which holds only in-frame ones; the method was immunoSEQ multiplex PCR. The sample contains roughly 230,000 clones, approximately 81% of which appear only once. The sequenced sample was peripheral blood. The receptors shown here come from a woman aged 80 or over with acute or convalescent COVID-19.

This sequence joins TRBV6-2 or TRBV6-3 and TRBJ1-4; D is possibly TRBD1 (6 bases). V was clipped by 5 bases and J by 0 bases, with 16 bases between them. CDR3 length equals 17 residues. CDR1 and CDR2 from the germline V gene are MNHEY and SVGEGT. The CDR3 protein is CASSRSGGFATNEKLFF. DNA of the CDR3: TGTGCCAGCAGTCGCTCTGGGGGCTTTGCAACTAATGAAAAACTGTTTTTT.

The chain links TRBV5-4 to TRBJ2-5; TRBD2 aligns across 8 bases. Germline CDR1 and CDR2: SGHNT and YYREEE (reference sequence). The CDR3 has 15 residues. V dropped 5 bases and J dropped 1; count of bases not matched to a gene: 7. This chain's CDR3 is CASRGGGGIQETQYF. In DNA form, the CDR3 reads TGTGCCAGCAGAGGCGGCGGGGGGATCCAAGAGACCCAGTACTTC.

The V gene is TRBV7-3, the J gene TRBJ1-2; TRBD1 matches 9 bases. Germline values: CDR1 SGHTA, CDR2 FQGTGA. The CDR3 contains 13 residues. V lost 5 bases, J lost 8 bases, and 6 bases stayed unmatched. The CDR3 DNA reads TGTGCCAGCAGCACCCGGACAGGGGACGGCTACACCTTC. Its translation is CASSTRTGDGYTF.

The chain is built from TRBV5-6 and TRBJ2-3; 8 bases match TRBD1. Germline assignment: CDR1 SGHDT and CDR2 YYEEEE. Trimming cost V 3 bases and J 0 bases; bases outside gene matches: 0. The CDR3 spans 14 residues. This CDR3 reads CASSWTGSTDTQYF. The CDR3 nucleotides are TGTGCCAGCAGCTGGACAGGGAGCACAGATACGCAGTATTTT. The variable domain in full, completed from reference TRBV5-6 and TRBJ2-3, reads DAGVTQSPTHLIKTRGQQVTLRCSPKSGHDTVSWYQQALGQGPQFIFQYYEEEERQRGNFPDRFSGHQFPNYSSELNVNALLLGDSALYLCASSWTGSTDTQYFGPGTRLTVL.

The chain's CDR3 is CASSSQSRRGLFF. CDR3 nucleotides: TGTGCCAGCAGTTCTCAGAGTAGGAGGGGACTGTTTTTT. J is TRBJ1-4 and V is TRBV6-5; possibly TRBD1 for D (5 bases). The CDR3 spans 13 residues. The germline gives CDR1 MNHEY, CDR2 SVGAGI. V shed 4 bases and J shed 13 bases, with 16 bases lying between them.

CDR3 DNA sequence: TGCGCCAGCAGCCAAGACGGGGGTAGTAAGAACACTGAAGCTTTCTTT. The encoded protein is CASSQDGGSKNTEAFF. This rearrangement joins TRBV4-1 to TRBJ1-1, with D possibly being TRBD1 (5 bases). The germline V gene has CDR1 MGHRA and CDR2 YSYEKL. This CDR3 has 16 residues. The V gene lost 0 bases and the J gene lost 1 base, with 12 bases spanning the gap.

This clone was counted a single time. This chain uses TRBV5-1 with TRBJ2-3; D may be TRBD2 (5 bases). Germline V gene sequence: CDR1 SGHRS, CDR2 YFSETQ. The CDR3 runs 14 residues. The V and J ends lost 3 bases and 2 bases respectively, with 10 bases between them. The chain's CDR3 is CASSSEGFTDTQYF. The CDR3 DNA is TGCGCCAGCAGCTCCGAGGGATTCACAGATACGCAGTATTTT.

The chain has TRBV5-6 and TRBJ2-3; D is perhaps TRBD2 (5 bases). There are 16 residues in the CDR3. Germline V gives CDR1 SGHDT, CDR2 YYEEEE. Trimming pared 2 bases from V and 2 bases from J, leaving 15 bases between. This chain's CDR3 is CASSFSGLAPTDTQYF. The CDR3 region has the DNA TGTGCCAGCAGCTTTTCCGGGCTAGCTCCCACAGATACGCAGTATTTT.

This clone was recorded once. The chain combines TRBV6-6 with TRBJ1-2; the D gene is possibly TRBD1 (5 bases). V was trimmed by 5 bases and J by 3 bases, leaving 10 bases between them. The length of the CDR3 is 13 residues. Germline CDR1 reads MNHNY; CDR2 reads SVGAGI (reference sequence). The CDR3: CASSVDRDYGYTF. The DNA of the CDR3 is TGTGCCAGCAGTGTCGACAGAGACTATGGCTACACCTTC.

CDR3 bases: TGTGCCAGTAGTATTTACCGGGGCTACAATGAGCAGTTCTTC. It encodes CASSIYRGYNEQFF. This chain links TRBV19 with TRBJ2-1; the D gene is possibly TRBD2 (5 bases). V was shortened by 3 bases and J by 3 bases, with 9 bases between the two germline ends. The germline V gene encodes CDR1 LNHDA and CDR2 SQIVND (reference sequence). This CDR3 is built from 14 residues.

The chain uses TRBV7-2 and TRBJ2-5; weak D call: TRBD2 (6 bases). Trimming removed 3 bases from V and 2 bases from J, with 13 bases in between. CDR1 and CDR2 from the germline V gene are SGHTA and FQGNSA. The CDR3 has 15 residues. This chain's CDR3 is CASSLAGTPQETQYF. CDR3 in DNA: TGTGCCAGCAGCTTGGCGGGGACCCCTCAAGAGACCCAGTACTTC.

A single count supports this clone. The identical CDR3 is also encoded by other nucleotide sequences in the sample. The chain has TRBV9 and TRBJ1-2, with TRBD1 matching 8 bases. The CDR3 has 14 residues. Germline V gene sequence: CDR1 SGDLS, CDR2 YYNGEE. Trimming cost V 4 bases and J 2 bases; bases outside gene matches: 4. As DNA, the CDR3 is TGTGCCAGCAGCCCCGGACAGGGCAACTATGGCTACACCTTC. The encoded protein is CASSPGQGNYGYTF.

The DNA for the CDR3 is TGTGCCAGCAGTGAATCCACAGGGGGACGGCGCAGCTCCTATAATTCACCCCTCCACTTT. It codes for CASSESTGGRRSSYNSPLHF. This rearrangement joins TRBV6-1 to TRBJ1-6; 8 nucleotides agree with TRBD1. The CDR3 has 20 amino acids. CDR1 is MNHNS and CDR2 is SASEGT in the germline V gene. With 2 bases clipped from V and 0 bases from J, the junction kept 12 bases outside the gene matches.

The rearrangement links TRBV30 to TRBJ1-5; 9 bases agree with TRBD1. Losses at the gene ends were 5 bases for V and 2 bases for J; bases not matched to a gene: 16. The CDR3 extends over 18 amino acids. The germline V gene encodes CDR1 GTSNPN and CDR2 SVGIG (reference sequence). The DNA for the CDR3 is TGTGCCTGGGCCCGGGACAGGGTCAACCGGGGCGGCAATCAGCCCCAGCATTTT. Its protein is CAWARDRVNRGGNQPQHF. Full variable domain (rest looked up from reference TRBV30 and TRBJ1-5): SQTIHQWPATLVQPVGSPLSLECTVEGTSNPNLYWYRQAAGRGLQLLFYSVGIGQISSEVPQNLSASRPQDRQFILSSKKLLLSDSGFYLCAWARDRVNRGGNQPQHFGDGTRLSIL.

In its sample, this clone was seen once. The chain employs TRBV2 and TRBJ1-5; 9 bases agree with TRBD1. The V gene's germline CDR1 is SNHLY and CDR2 FYNNEI. The CDR3 sequence is 16 residues long. V was clipped by 5 bases and J by 12 bases; unmatched bases: 17. The CDR3 here is CASSLGTGKKSNRQHF. CDR3 sequence (DNA): TGTGCCAGCAGTCTCGGGACAGGGAAGAAATCAAATCGCCAGCATTTT.

The rearrangement uses TRBV2 and TRBJ2-3, with 9 bases matching TRBD2. The CDR3 loop spans 14 amino acids. From germline, CDR1 is SNHLY and CDR2 FYNNEI. After removal of 11 bases from V and 3 bases from J, the junction contained 9 bases not matched to a gene. The CDR3 is CAGRLAASTDTQYF. DNA of the CDR3: TGTGCCGGAAGACTAGCGGCTTCGACAGATACGCAGTATTTT.

DNA for the CDR3: TGTGCCAGCAGCTCCCAGGGGGCATATGGCTACACCTTC. The encoded protein is CASSSQGAYGYTF. V is TRBV11-3 and J is TRBJ1-2, with TRBD1 matching 8 bases. Germline V lookup: CDR1 SGHNT, CDR2 YENEEA. The V and J ends lost 4 bases and 5 bases, in that order; junction bases with no gene match: 3. The CDR3 sequence is 13 residues long.

The rearrangement joins TRBV18 to TRBJ2-2; 8 positions agree with TRBD1. This CDR3 region has 15 residues. Germline assignment: CDR1 KGHSH and CDR2 LQKENI. V shed 3 bases and J 5 bases; nucleotides not matched to a gene: 5. CDR3 nucleotide sequence: TGTGCCAGCTCACCGTCACAGGGGGAGACCGGGGAGCTGTTTTTT. This sequence encodes CASSPSQGETGELFF.

J is TRBJ2-7 and V is TRBV12-3 or TRBV12-4; D may be TRBD2 (6 bases). Trimming shortened V by 3 bases and J by 7 bases, and 13 bases separated the two germline ends. The CDR3 spans 13 residues. This chain's CDR3 is CASSLAGLGEQYF. For the CDR3, the DNA is TGTGCCAGCAGTTTGGCGGGGTTGGGGGAGCAGTACTTC.

A few counts support this clone. The chain links TRBV4-1 to TRBJ1-2; TRBD1 might be the D (5 bases). The germline V gene encodes CDR1 MGHRA and CDR2 YSYEKL. The V gene lost 6 bases and the J gene lost 4 bases, with 12 bases spanning the gap. This CDR3 is 13 amino acids long. The CDR3 DNA is TGCGCCAGCAGTTCGACAGAGTTCTATGGCTACACCTTC. Its translation is CASSSTEFYGYTF.

This clone was detected a few times. This chain joins TRBV4-3 and TRBJ1-2, with D possibly TRBD1 on 6 matching bases. The V gene lost 0 bases and the J gene lost 4 bases, with 12 bases spanning the gap. This CDR3 comprises 15 residues. Per the germline V gene, CDR1 is LGHNA and CDR2 is YSLEER. The CDR3 DNA follows: TGCGCCAGCAGCCAAGAGGGGGGGCTGAGCTATGGCTACACCTTC. Residues: CASSQEGGLSYGYTF.

The chain uses TRBV7-2 and TRBJ1-3, with D hard to call. V shed 3 bases and J shed 0 bases, with 15 bases lying between them. CDR1 is SGHTA, CDR2 FQGNSA, per germline. The CDR3 contains 17 residues. CDR3 protein: CASSLGPTHTSGNTIYF. The DNA of the CDR3 is TGTGCCAGCAGCTTGGGCCCGACGCACACCTCTGGAAACACCATATATTTT.

This clone was recorded once. Other DNA sequences within the sample encode an identical CDR3. This chain connects TRBV29-1 to TRBJ1-2; 8 positions match TRBD1. Trimming cost V 7 bases and J 3 bases; bases outside gene matches: 1. CDR1 and CDR2 from the germline V gene are SQVTM and ANQGSEA. CDR3 size: 11 residues. This CDR3 is CSGGQDYGYTF. The CDR3 DNA follows: TGCAGCGGGGGACAGGACTATGGCTACACCTTC.

The CDR3 region is CASSFLPRDTEAFF. The CDR3 DNA follows: TGTGCCAGCAGCTTTTTGCCACGGGACACTGAAGCTTTCTTT. The gene calls are TRBV7-2 and TRBJ1-1, with D unresolved. Germline V gives CDR1 SGHTA, CDR2 FQGNSA. V was pared by 3 bases and J by 3 bases, with 11 bases between. The CDR3 covers 14 residues.

J is TRBJ2-5 and V is TRBV28; D unresolved. This CDR3 has 14 residues. Germline CDR1 and CDR2: MDHEN and SYDVKM. Deletions cut 3 bases from V and 5 bases from J, with 13 bases between. The CDR3 region is CASSLLWRKETQYF. The CDR3 bases are TGTGCCAGCAGTTTGCTCTGGAGAAAGGAGACCCAGTACTTC.

CDR3 DNA sequence: TGTGCCACCAGTGACCCGGGGGGCGCCAACACCGGGGAGCTGTTTTTT. Protein: CATSDPGGANTGELFF. V gene TRBV24-1 combines with J gene TRBJ2-2, with a weak D call TRBD2 (7 bases). V lost 4 bases and J lost 2, with 13 bases in between. CDR1 and CDR2 from the germline V gene are KGHDR and SFDVKD. This CDR3 comprises 16 residues.

This chain links TRBV6-5 with TRBJ1-3, with a weak D call TRBD1 (5 bases). CDR3 length: 16 amino acids. Germline V lookup: CDR1 MNHEY, CDR2 SVGAGI. Trimming cost V 0 bases and J 1 base, with 10 bases left between them. In DNA form, the CDR3 reads TGTGCCAGCAGTTACTCGGTTCCAGGGTCTGGAAACACCATATATTTT. It codes for CASSYSVPGSGNTIYF.

The V and J genes are TRBV7-9 and TRBJ1-1; D may be TRBD1 (6 bases). V dropped 2 bases and J dropped 0 bases, with 13 bases sitting between them. The V gene's germline CDR1 is SEHNR and CDR2 FQNEAQ (reference sequence). The CDR3 spans 16 residues. The CDR3 is CASSLTGSQMNTEAFF. In DNA form, the CDR3 reads TGTGCCAGCAGCTTAACAGGGTCCCAAATGAACACTGAAGCTTTCTTT. Full variable domain (outside the CDR3, taken from reference TRBV7-9 and TRBJ1-1): DTGVSQNPRHKITKRGQNVTFRCDPISEHNRLYWYRQTLGQGPEFLTYFQNEAQLEKSRLLSDRFSAERPKGSFSTLEIQRTEQGDSAMYLCASSLTGSQMNTEAFFGQGTRLTVV.

This clone was seen only a few times. A read error may account for a junction end that differs from germline. The chain is built from TRBV12-3 or TRBV12-4 and TRBJ2-2, with TRBD1 identical over 8 bases. This CDR3 region has 13 residues. The DNA of the CDR3 is TGTGCCAACGGACAGGGAACCCGTGGGGGGCTGTTTTTT. It is translated as CANGQGTRGGLFF.

The sample holds one count of this clone. This sequence joins TRBV9 and TRBJ1-5, with TRBD1 matching 8 bases. V shed 3 bases and J 5 bases; nucleotides not matched to a gene: 1. CDR1 SGDLS and CDR2 YYNGEE come from the germline V gene. CDR3 length: 13 residues. The CDR3 sequence: CASSARGHQPQHF. The CDR3 nucleotides are TGTGCCAGCAGCGCCAGGGGGCATCAGCCCCAGCATTTT.